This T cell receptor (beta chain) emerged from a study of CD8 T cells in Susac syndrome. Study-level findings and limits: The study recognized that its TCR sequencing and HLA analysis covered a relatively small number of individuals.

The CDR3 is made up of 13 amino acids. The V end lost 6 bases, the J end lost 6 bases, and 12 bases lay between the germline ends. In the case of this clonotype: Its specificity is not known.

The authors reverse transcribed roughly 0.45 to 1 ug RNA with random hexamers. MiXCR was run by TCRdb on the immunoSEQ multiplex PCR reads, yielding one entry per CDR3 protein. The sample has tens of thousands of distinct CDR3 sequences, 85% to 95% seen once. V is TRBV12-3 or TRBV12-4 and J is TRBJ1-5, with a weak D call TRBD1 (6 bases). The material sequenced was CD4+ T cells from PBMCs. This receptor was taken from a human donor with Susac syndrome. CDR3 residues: CASSPDRFQPQHF. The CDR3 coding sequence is TGTGCCAGCAGCCCGGACAGATTTCAGCCCCAGCATTTT.